The 18 T cell receptor beta chains below all came from one sample that was sequenced in a study of blood T cell repertoires in COVID-19. Libraries were prepared by immunoSEQ multiplex PCR; TCRdb keeps only in-frame clonotypes and omits some of them. In the table there are 250,000 to 350,000 clones, about 90% of which are singletons. Material: PBMCs or T cells enriched from blood (not recorded which). These receptors were obtained from a woman between 45 and 65 years old who had been exposed to COVID-19.

J is TRBJ1-1 and V is TRBV7-2; D is perhaps TRBD1 (6 bases). Germline CDR1 reads SGHTA; CDR2 reads FQGNSA. The CDR3 length is 13 residues. Trimming pared 1 base from V and 6 bases from J, leaving 9 bases between. CDR3 nucleotides: TGTGCCAGCAGCTTAGTGACAGGCCCTGAAGCTTTCTTT. This sequence encodes CASSLVTGPEAFF.

This rearrangement joins TRBV11-2 to TRBJ2-5, with D perhaps matching TRBD2 (5 bases). Deletions cut 5 bases from V and 0 bases from J, with 16 bases between. This CDR3 has 16 amino acids. CDR1 SGHAT and CDR2 FQNNGV come from the germline V gene. The CDR3 DNA reads as TGTGCCAGCAGCCACTTGCTGACGGACTACCAAGAGACCCAGTACTTC. It encodes CASSHLLTDYQETQYF.

The chain couples TRBV12-3 or TRBV12-4 to TRBJ1-2; D possibly corresponds to TRBD1 (5 bases). V was cut by 5 bases and J by 4 bases, with 11 bases left in between. This CDR3 has 13 amino acids. CDR3 residues: CASSGAETYGYTF. Written as DNA, the CDR3 is TGTGCCAGCAGTGGGGCGGAGACCTATGGCTACACCTTC.

The rearrangement uses TRBV25-1 and TRBJ1-6; TRBD1 matches 7 bases. This CDR3 is built from 15 residues. Germline loops: CDR1 MGHDK, CDR2 SYGVNS. V shed 1 base, J shed 7 bases, and the junction held 4 bases outside the gene matches. CDR3 amino acids: CASSEFEGANSPLHF. For the CDR3, the DNA is TGTGCCAGCAGTGAATTTGAGGGGGCGAATTCACCCCTCCACTTT.

CDR3 sequence (DNA): TGTGCCAGCAGTTTCCAGGGGATGGCTTCACCCCTCCACTTT. Translating gives CASSFQGMASPLHF. The chain recombines TRBV28 with TRBJ1-6, with D perhaps matching TRBD1 (6 bases). The CDR3 totals 14 residues. Germline assignment: CDR1 MDHEN and CDR2 SYDVKM. The ends were cut back, 3 bases at V and 9 bases at J, with 12 bases in the middle. The whole variable domain, filled in from reference TRBV28 and TRBJ1-6, reads DVKVTQSSRYLVKRTGEKVFLECVQDMDHENMFWYRQDPGLGLRLIYFSYDVKMKEKGDIPEGYSVSREKKERFSLILESASTNQTSMYLCASSFQGMASPLHFGNGTRLTVT.

This clone was counted a single time. The chain combines TRBV11-2 with TRBJ2-7, with D perhaps TRBD1 (5 bases). Germline CDR1 and CDR2: SGHAT and FQNNGV. This CDR3 has 14 amino acids. The V end was cut by 3 bases, the J end by 4 bases, with 13 bases between. The CDR3 reads CASSFRATGYEQYF. CDR3 nucleotides: TGTGCCAGCAGCTTCAGGGCCACCGGGTACGAGCAGTACTTC.

This clone was observed a single time. The V call is TRBV21-1, the J call TRBJ1-5. TRBV21-1 counts as a pseudogene. CDR3 length equals 14 residues. The CDR3 sequence: CASKWGVTYQPQHF. DNA for the CDR3: TGTGCCAGCAAGTGGGGGGTGACCTATCAGCCCCAGCATTTT.

The chain employs TRBV5-1 and TRBJ2-7; a possible D gene is TRBD2 (6 bases). The CDR3 extends over 13 amino acids. V was cut by 1 base and J by 5 bases, with 10 bases left in between. Germline values: CDR1 SGHRS, CDR2 YFSETQ. The CDR3 DNA reads TGCGCCAGCAGCTTGCCCGGGGGAGACGAGCAGTACTTC. It is translated as CASSLPGGDEQYF.

J is TRBJ1-1 and V is TRBV18; the match to TRBD1 covers 7 bases. V was clipped by 1 base and J by 3 bases; unmatched bases: 8. In germline, CDR1 is KGHSH, CDR2 LQKENI. This CDR3 spans 16 amino acids. CDR3 sequence (DNA): TGTGCCAGCTCACCACGACAGGGAGGTGGTGACACTGAAGCTTTCTTT. Its translation is CASSPRQGGGDTEAFF. Supplemented by reference TRBV18 and TRBJ1-1, the full variable domain reads NAGVMQNPRHLVRRRGQEARLRCSPMKGHSHVYWYRQLPEEGLKFMVYLQKENIIDESGMPKERFSAEFPKEGPSILRIQQVVRGDSAAYFCASSPRQGGGDTEAFFGQGTRLTVV.

The chain carries TRBV7-8 and TRBJ2-5; D might be TRBD1 (6 bases). This CDR3 has 16 amino acids. In germline, CDR1 is SGHVS, CDR2 FQNEAQ. V was trimmed by 5 bases and J by 5 bases, leaving 21 bases between them. The CDR3 nucleotides read TGTGCCAGCAGCCCGGGCTTGGGGGCGCGGCACGAGACCCAGTACTTC. Its protein product is CASSPGLGARHETQYF.

The CDR3 sequence: CASTTGTNRPGELFF. The CDR3 DNA sequence: TGTGCCAGCACCACCGGGACTAACCGACCCGGGGAGCTGTTTTTT. The rearrangement uses TRBV28 and TRBJ2-2; TRBD2 matches 7 bases. CDR1 and CDR2 (germline): MDHEN, SYDVKM. The V gene end was trimmed by 7 bases and the J gene end by 6 bases; junction bases not matched to a gene: 11. The CDR3 length is 15 residues.

This chain links TRBV7-2 with TRBJ2-1; 9 positions agree with TRBD1. The germline gives CDR1 SGHTA, CDR2 FQGNSA. This CDR3 is 16 amino acids long. The V segment lost 5 bases and the J segment 4 bases; nucleotides outside the gene matches: 9. DNA of the CDR3: TGTGCCAGCAGCAATTCCGGGACAGGGTCTTACAATGAGCAGTTCTTC. Its protein product is CASSNSGTGSYNEQFF.

This chain uses TRBV2 with TRBJ2-7, with D perhaps TRBD1 (5 bases). Deletions cut 1 base from V and 5 bases from J, with 15 bases between. CDR3 length: 15 residues. Germline CDR1 and CDR2: SNHLY and FYNNEI. CDR3 nucleotide sequence: TGTGCCAGCAGTGAAGTCGGTGGGCAGGGCGACGAGCAGTACTTC. Its protein is CASSEVGGQGDEQYF.

This chain connects TRBV6-5 to TRBJ1-2, with 11 bases that match TRBD1. This CDR3 has 13 amino acids. CDR1 and CDR2 (germline): MNHEY, SVGAGI. With 6 bases clipped from V and 5 bases from J, the junction kept 2 bases outside the gene matches. This CDR3 is CASSGTGGYGYTF. CDR3 bases: TGTGCCAGCAGCGGGACAGGGGGTTATGGCTACACCTTC.

This chain links TRBV20-1 with TRBJ1-2; D remains ambiguous. This CDR3 has 10 amino acids. The germline gives CDR1 DFQATT, CDR2 SNEGSKA (reference sequence). V was trimmed by 6 bases and J by 4 bases, leaving 6 bases between them. CDR3 DNA sequence: TGCAGTGCGCGCGGCTATGGCTACACCTTC. It translates to CSARGYGYTF.

The gene calls are TRBV9 and TRBJ2-5; 11 bases map to TRBD2. The CDR3 is made up of 15 amino acids. Looked up from germline, CDR1 is SGDLS and CDR2 is YYNGEE. Trimming at V came to 3 bases and at J to 2 bases, leaving 3 bases not matched to a gene. CDR3 nucleotides: TGTGCCAGCAGCGCGACTAGCGGGGAGCAAGAGACCCAGTACTTC. Protein product: CASSATSGEQETQYF.

This rearrangement joins TRBV30 to TRBJ2-1; TRBD2 is a possible D gene (6 bases). Germline loops: CDR1 GTSNPN, CDR2 SVGIG (reference sequence). The length of the CDR3 is 15 residues. V was cut by 3 bases and J by 2 bases, with 14 bases left in between. Here the CDR3 DNA reads TGTGCCTGGAGCTTTAGGCGGACTACCTACAATGAGCAGTTCTTC. It translates to CAWSFRRTTYNEQFF.

The chain employs TRBV6-1 and TRBJ2-7, with D perhaps TRBD1 (7 bases). Between the trimmed V and J ends, which lost 1 base and 0 bases, there was a span of 22 bases. Per germline, CDR1 MNHNS and CDR2 SASEGT. The CDR3 has 19 amino acids. CDR3 loop: CASSEVAGQRYLSSYEQYF. The CDR3 nucleotides read TGTGCCAGCAGTGAAGTGGCGGGACAGCGATACTTAAGCTCCTACGAGCAGTACTTC.